Presented here are 8 T cell receptor beta chains from one specimen sequenced in a study of shared clonotypes between healthy human individuals. The repertoire was sequenced with immunoSEQ multiplex PCR; TCRdb's copy has only in-frame clones and lacks some. The sample has fewer than 3 million clones; 85% to 95% are singletons. Sequenced input: naive CD4+ T cells from PBMCs. As for subset: CD45RA+ positively selected. These receptors were taken from a man aged 18 to 35 in good health. Some clones in this sample may be carry-over from other donors' samples.

The gene calls are TRBV7-2 and TRBJ2-3, with a tentative D call TRBD2 (6 bases). CDR1 SGHTA and CDR2 FQGNSA come from the germline V gene. There are 17 residues in the CDR3. V was shortened by 1 base and J by 6 bases, with 20 bases between the two germline ends. In nucleotides, the CDR3 is TGTGCCAGCAGCTTAGGATCTGGAGGGATCCCCATCGATACGCAGTATTTT. This translates into CASSLGSGGIPIDTQYF.

Only a few counts were recorded for this clone. J is TRBJ1-1 and V is TRBV30; 7 bases line up with TRBD1. Germline V lookup: CDR1 GTSNPN, CDR2 SVGIG (reference sequence). V was pared by 3 bases and J by 1 base, with 2 bases of the junction left unmatched. The CDR3 has 13 amino acids. CDR3 sequence (DNA): TGTGCCTGGAGGGGGACAGCGAACACTGAAGCTTTCTTT. It yields the protein CAWRGTANTEAFF.

The chain uses TRBV6-5 and TRBJ2-5; D assignment may be TRBD1 or TRBD2 (5 bases each). V was pared by 6 bases and J by 9 bases, with 17 bases between. The CDR3 spans 13 residues. Germline assignment: CDR1 MNHEY and CDR2 SVGAGI. This chain's CDR3 is CASSQGPNGPQYF. Written as DNA, the CDR3 is TGTGCCAGCAGCCAGGGACCTAACGGACCCCAGTACTTC.

The CDR3 DNA reads TGTGCCAGTAGTATATCTAACCCGGGGAGAGGGGACACTGAAGCTTTCTTT. Amino acids: CASSISNPGRGDTEAFF. The chain combines TRBV19 with TRBJ1-1; D might be TRBD1 (5 bases). The CDR3 consists of 17 residues. With 2 bases removed from V and 3 bases from J, the gap between germline ends came to 19 bases. CDR1 is LNHDA, CDR2 SQIVND, per germline (reference sequence).

The gene calls are TRBV11-1 and TRBJ2-2, with D perhaps given as TRBD1 or TRBD2 (5 bases each). This CDR3 comprises 17 residues. Germline V gene sequence: CDR1 SGHAT, CDR2 FQDESV (reference sequence). The V end was cut by 5 bases, the J end by 5 bases, with 21 bases between. CDR3 nucleotides: TGTGCCAGCAGCAGTGGGGGACCTCCATTAGGAACCGGGGAGCTGTTTTTT. Translation: CASSSGGPPLGTGELFF.

V usage is TRBV6-4 and J usage is TRBJ2-5; D is uncertain. Germline V gives CDR1 MRHNA, CDR2 SNTAGT. The CDR3 covers 10 residues. The V end lost 6 bases, the J end lost 10 bases, and 9 bases lay between the germline ends. The CDR3 spells CASRHQDQYF. DNA for the CDR3: TGTGCCAGCAGACACCAGGACCAGTACTTC.

This sequence joins TRBV28 and TRBJ2-2; no reliable D call. The CDR3 extends over 15 amino acids. In germline, CDR1 is MDHEN, CDR2 SYDVKM. Trimming pared 3 bases from V and 4 bases from J, leaving 12 bases between. CDR3 in DNA: TGTGCCAGCAGTTTTAGGGTCCGTCCCACCGGGGAGCTGTTTTTT. The encoded protein is CASSFRVRPTGELFF. Looking up the rest from reference TRBV28 and TRBJ2-2 gives the full variable domain: DVKVTQSSRYLVKRTGEKVFLECVQDMDHENMFWYRQDPGLGLRLIYFSYDVKMKEKGDIPEGYSVSREKKERFSLILESASTNQTSMYLCASSFRVRPTGELFFGEGSRLTVL.

DNA of the CDR3: TGCGCCAGCAGACACCTACCGAACGCGGACAGGGGGCGCGAAAAACTGTTTTTT. It codes for CASRHLPNADRGREKLFF. This rearrangement joins TRBV5-1 to TRBJ1-4; the match to TRBD1 covers 11 bases. The germline CDR1 and CDR2 sequences are SGHRS and YFSETQ. V shed 5 bases and J 8 bases; nucleotides not matched to a gene: 17. The CDR3 sequence is 18 residues long.